The 13 T cell receptor beta chains below come from one sample, sequenced in a study of regulatory T cells in long-lasting Graves disease. Stated time point: newly diagnosed GD, antithyroid drugs for less than 3 months. Following extraction of RNA from PBMCs, that RNA was used to make the TCR library. Building the TCR beta libraries relied on iRepertoire HTBI primers, and CDR3 regions underwent Arm-PCR. TCRdb redid the calling of the multiplex PCR reads with MiXCR, one entry per CDR3 protein. The sample records a few hundred thousand distinct CDR3 sequences, 15% to 20% being singletons. This sample was shared with a second study, whose subject was T cells in Graves' hyperthyroidism and ophthalmopathy.

Sequencing was performed on peripheral blood mononuclear cells (PBMCs), taken at new diagnosis, from a patient treated with antithyroid drugs. The receptor source for this set is a woman younger than 30 with Graves disease.

This clonotype was recorded at least ten times. The chain joins TRBV7-6 to TRBJ2-2; D is unresolved. The V end was cut by 8 bases, the J end by 6 bases, with 7 bases between. Germline loops: CDR1 SGHVS, CDR2 FNYEAQ. The CDR3 has 11 amino acids. This CDR3 is CASRDAGELFF. CDR3 in DNA: TGTGCCAGCCGAGACGCCGGGGAGCTGTTTTTT.

This clonotype was detected only a few times. The chain recombines TRBV19 with TRBJ1-1, with unresolved D. V dropped 5 bases and J dropped 1 base, with 17 bases sitting between them. Germline CDR1 reads LNHDA; CDR2 reads SQIVND (reference sequence). The CDR3 runs to 16 residues. CDR3 loop: CASSLTRTQENTEAFF. The CDR3 nucleotides read TGTGCCAGTAGTCTTACCCGGACCCAGGAGAACACTGAAGCTTTCTTT. Complete variable domain (other parts from reference TRBV19 and TRBJ1-1): DGGITQSPKYLFRKEGQNVTLSCEQNLNHDAMYWYRQDPGQGLRLIYYSQIVNDFQKGDIAEGYSVSREKKESFPLTVTSAQKNPTAFYLCASSLTRTQENTEAFFGQGTRLTVV.

This rearrangement joins TRBV5-1 to TRBJ2-1; TRBD2 aligns across 9 bases. The V gene end was trimmed by 7 bases and the J gene end by 8 bases; junction bases not matched to a gene: 10. This CDR3 has 14 amino acids. Germline CDR1 and CDR2: SGHRS and YFSETQ. The CDR3 sequence is CASGIRRGGDEQFF. The DNA of the CDR3 is TGCGCCAGCGGGATTCGGCGGGGGGGCGATGAGCAGTTCTTC.

The J gene is TRBJ1-1, the V gene TRBV19; D possibly corresponds to TRBD1 (6 bases). V was pared by 7 bases and J by 0 bases, with 12 bases between. Looked up from germline, CDR1 is LNHDA and CDR2 is SQIVND (reference sequence). The CDR3 spans 14 residues. Written as DNA, the CDR3 is TGTGCCAGTATCCCCGGACAGATGAACACTGAAGCTTTCTTT. The encoded protein is CASIPGQMNTEAFF.

This clonotype was found many times. V is TRBV11-1 and J is TRBJ2-7, with a weak D call TRBD2 (5 bases). The CDR3 loop spans 15 amino acids. Germline lookup yields CDR1 SGHAT and CDR2 FQDESV (reference sequence). Trimming removed 5 bases from V and 3 bases from J, with 17 bases in between. DNA for the CDR3: TGTGCCAGCAGCCCCGACGAGGACTTATACTACGAGCAGTACTTC. This translates into CASSPDEDLYYEQYF.

This clonotype was seen many times. The chain recombines TRBV30 with TRBJ1-1; no firm D call. This CDR3 comprises 15 residues. V was clipped by 0 bases and J by 2 bases, with 13 bases between them. The V gene's germline CDR1 is GTSNPN and CDR2 SVGIG (reference sequence). CDR3 amino acids: CAWSVTGTANTEAFF. The CDR3 DNA follows: TGTGCCTGGAGTGTAACCGGAACGGCAAACACTGAAGCTTTCTTT.

This clonotype was counted at least ten times. CDR3 region: CSARTLVGHLYNEQFF. Here the CDR3 DNA reads TGCAGTGCTAGGACCCTCGTGGGTCACCTCTACAATGAGCAGTTCTTC. The chain is built from TRBV20-1 and TRBJ2-1; no reliable D call. The V end was cut by 3 bases, the J end by 3 bases, with 18 bases between. The CDR3 is 16 amino acids. CDR1 is DFQATT and CDR2 is SNEGSKA in the germline V gene (reference sequence).

This clonotype was detected only a few times. The chain is built from TRBV27 and TRBJ2-4, with 8 bases aligning to TRBD1. Germline V gene lookup returns CDR1 MNHEY and CDR2 SMNVEV (reference sequence). V gave up 4 bases and J gave up 1 base; unmatched junction bases: 3. This CDR3 comprises 15 residues. CDR3 protein: CASSSHRGAKNIQYF. In nucleotides, the CDR3 is TGTGCCAGCAGTTCCCACAGGGGGGCCAAAAACATTCAGTACTTC.

The chain links TRBV6-1 to TRBJ1-4, with 7 bases aligning to TRBD1. V shed 10 bases and J 7 bases; nucleotides not matched to a gene: 12. The CDR3 totals 14 residues. Germline V gives CDR1 MNHNS, CDR2 SASEGT. The CDR3 region is CATRPQGGSEKLFF. CDR3 DNA sequence: TGTGCCACTAGGCCCCAGGGGGGAAGTGAAAAACTGTTTTTT.

This clonotype showed up many times. The chain is built from TRBV28 and TRBJ1-6; D not certain. CDR1 and CDR2 from the germline V gene are MDHEN and SYDVKM. Trimming took off 3 bases at V and 7 bases at J, with 13 bases between the two ends. The length of the CDR3 is 15 residues. The CDR3 region has the DNA TGTGCCAGCAGTTTGCGGGCAGGCGTCAATTCACCCCTCCACTTT. Encoded protein: CASSLRAGVNSPLHF. The full variable domain, its missing parts supplied by reference TRBV28 and TRBJ1-6, is DVKVTQSSRYLVKRTGEKVFLECVQDMDHENMFWYRQDPGLGLRLIYFSYDVKMKEKGDIPEGYSVSREKKERFSLILESASTNQTSMYLCASSLRAGVNSPLHFGNGTRLTVT.

The sample holds many counts of this clonotype. The V call is TRBV3-1, the J call TRBJ2-7; D gene ambiguous. V lost 5 bases to trimming and J lost 6 bases, with 14 bases between them. Germline-derived CDR1 and CDR2 are LGHDT and YNNKEL (reference sequence). This CDR3 has 13 amino acids. Written as DNA, the CDR3 is TGTGCCAGCAGCACTACGCCCCAAGCCGAGCAGTACTTC. Residues: CASSTTPQAEQYF.

This clonotype was seen at least ten times. The gene calls are TRBV7-9 and TRBJ2-5, with TRBD2 matching 12 bases. V lost 2 bases and J lost 4; bases outside the gene matches: 5. This CDR3 has 16 residues. Germline V gene sequence: CDR1 SEHNR, CDR2 FQNEAQ (reference sequence). CDR3 amino acids: CASSLLAGGPGETQYF. CDR3 nucleotide sequence: TGTGCCAGCAGCTTACTAGCGGGAGGGCCAGGAGAGACCCAGTACTTC.

The DNA of the CDR3 is TGCAGTGCTACCCTTAATGAAAAACTGTTTTTT. Residues: CSATLNEKLFF. The chain carries TRBV20-1 and TRBJ1-4; D not certain. The germline V and J ends were trimmed by 4 bases and 4 bases, with 4 bases remaining between them. From germline, CDR1 is DFQATT and CDR2 SNEGSKA (reference sequence). CDR3 length: 11 amino acids.